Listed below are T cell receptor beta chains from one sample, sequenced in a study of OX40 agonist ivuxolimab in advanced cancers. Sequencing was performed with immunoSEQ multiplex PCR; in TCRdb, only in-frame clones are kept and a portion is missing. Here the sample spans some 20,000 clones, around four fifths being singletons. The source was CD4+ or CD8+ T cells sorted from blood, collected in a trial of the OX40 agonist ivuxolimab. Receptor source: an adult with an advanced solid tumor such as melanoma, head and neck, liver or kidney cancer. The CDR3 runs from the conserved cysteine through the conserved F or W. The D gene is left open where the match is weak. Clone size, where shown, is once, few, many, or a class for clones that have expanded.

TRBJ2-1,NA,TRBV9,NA,CASSVGGRVEQFF,TGTGCCAGCAGCGTAGGGGGTAGGGTTGAGCAGTTCTTC
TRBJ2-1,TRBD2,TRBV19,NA,CASSMVAGGYNEQFF,TGTGCCAGTAGTATGGTGGCGGGGGGGTACAATGAGCAGTTCTTC
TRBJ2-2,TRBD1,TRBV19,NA,CASKTGVDAMVSTGELFF,TGTGCCAGCAAGACAGGGGTTGACGCAATGGTAAGCACCGGGGAGCTGTTTTTT
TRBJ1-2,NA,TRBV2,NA,CASSESGSFYGYTF,TGTGCCAGCAGTGAGTCAGGGAGCTTCTATGGCTACACCTTC
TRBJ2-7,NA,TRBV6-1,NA,CASTHLSSYEQYF,TGTGCCAGCACTCACCTGAGCTCCTACGAGCAGTACTTC
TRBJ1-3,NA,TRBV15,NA,CATSRDPGNTIYF,TGTGCCACCAGCAGGGACCCCGGAAACACCATATATTTT
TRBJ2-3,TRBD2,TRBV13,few,CASSRSGGVTDTQYF,TGTGCCAGCAGTCGTAGCGGGGGGGTCACAGATACGCAGTATTTT
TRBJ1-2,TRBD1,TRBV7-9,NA,CASSIGQGALGYTF,TGTGCCAGCAGTATCGGACAGGGGGCGTTGGGCTACACCTTC
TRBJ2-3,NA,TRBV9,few,CASSVYGGNTDTQYF,TGTGCCAGCAGCGTGTACGGCGGGAACACAGATACGCAGTATTTT
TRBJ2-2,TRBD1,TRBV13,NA,CASSLVGQGIWELFF,TGTGCCAGCAGCCTTGTCGGACAGGGTATTTGGGAGCTGTTTTTT
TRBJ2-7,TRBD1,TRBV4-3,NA,CASSQYRGYEQYF,TGCGCCAGCAGCCAGTACAGGGGGTACGAGCAGTACTTC
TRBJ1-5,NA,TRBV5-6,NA,CASSLDAGQPQHF,TGTGCCAGCAGCTTGGACGCGGGGCAGCCCCAGCATTTT
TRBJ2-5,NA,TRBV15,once,CATSRNQGVQETQYF,TGTGCCACCAGCAGAAATCAGGGCGTTCAAGAGACCCAGTACTTC
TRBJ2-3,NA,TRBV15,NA,CATSREGTGTDTQYF,TGTGCCACCAGCAGAGAAGGGACTGGCACAGATACGCAGTATTTT
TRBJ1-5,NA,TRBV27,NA,CASRPEGNQPQHF,TGTGCCAGCAGACCGGAGGGGAATCAGCCCCAGCATTTT
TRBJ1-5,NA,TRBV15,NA,CATSRERGARNQPQHF,TGTGCCACCAGCAGGGAAAGGGGGGCCCGCAATCAGCCCCAGCATTTT
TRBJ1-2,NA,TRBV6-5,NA,CASSYERGYGYTF,TGTGCCAGCAGTTACGAGCGGGGCTATGGCTACACCTTC
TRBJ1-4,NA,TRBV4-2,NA,CASSQDLNEGGGEKLFF,TGTGCCAGCAGCCAAGATCTTAATGAGGGGGGGGGTGAAAAACTGTTTTTT
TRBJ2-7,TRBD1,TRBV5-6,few,CASSYDRDPEQYF,TGTGCCAGCAGCTACGACAGGGACCCCGAGCAGTACTTC
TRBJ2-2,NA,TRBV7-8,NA,CASSQRDTGELFF,TGTGCCAGCAGCCAAAGGGACACCGGGGAGCTGTTTTTT
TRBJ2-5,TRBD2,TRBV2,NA,CASSESPGGQETQYF,TGTGCCAGCAGTGAATCCCCGGGGGGCCAAGAGACCCAGTACTTC
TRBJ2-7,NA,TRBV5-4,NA,CASSSTGRSSYEQYF,TGTGCCAGCAGCTCGACAGGCCGGAGCTCCTACGAGCAGTACTTC
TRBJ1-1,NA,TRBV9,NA,CASSVGGEGHHTEAFF,TGTGCCAGCAGCGTAGGGGGAGAGGGGCACCACACTGAAGCTTTCTTT
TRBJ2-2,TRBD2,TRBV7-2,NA,CASSPEVAGGRTGELFF,TGTGCCAGCAGCCCCGAGGTAGCGGGGGGCCGGACCGGGGAGCTGTTTTTT
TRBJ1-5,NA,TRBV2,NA,CASSEGPGNQPQHF,TGTGCCAGCAGTGAGGGGCCAGGGAATCAGCCCCAGCATTTT
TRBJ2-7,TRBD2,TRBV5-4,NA,CASSWGRDEQYF,TGTGCCAGCAGCTGGGGGAGGGACGAGCAGTACTTC
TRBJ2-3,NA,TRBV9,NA,CASSDRGSTDTQYF,TGTGCCAGCAGCGATAGAGGGAGCACAGATACGCAGTATTTT
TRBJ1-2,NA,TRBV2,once,CASGGYGYTF,TGTGCCAGCGGGGGGTATGGCTACACCTTC
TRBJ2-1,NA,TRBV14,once,CASSQWEGGEQFF,TGTGCCAGCAGCCAATGGGAGGGGGGTGAGCAGTTCTTC
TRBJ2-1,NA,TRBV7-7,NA,CASSPTRYNEQFF,TGTGCCAGCAGCCCCACGCGGTACAATGAGCAGTTCTTC
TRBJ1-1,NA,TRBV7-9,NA,CASSHGPDTEAFF,TGTGCCAGCAGCCACGGACCGGATACTGAAGCTTTCTTT
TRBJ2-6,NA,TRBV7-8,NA,CASSQRVVSGANVLTF,TGTGCCAGCAGCCAACGGGTAGTCTCTGGGGCCAACGTCCTGACTTTC
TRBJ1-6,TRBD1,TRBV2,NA,CASSGQVSSSYNSPLHF,TGTGCCAGCAGCGGACAGGTCTCGAGCTCCTATAATTCACCCCTCCACTTT
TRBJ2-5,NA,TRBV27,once,CASSVSRKETQYF,TGTGCCAGCAGTGTCTCGCGAAAGGAGACCCAGTACTTC
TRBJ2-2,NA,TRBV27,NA,CASSIGANTGELFF,TGTGCCAGCAGTATCGGGGCGAACACCGGGGAGCTGTTTTTT
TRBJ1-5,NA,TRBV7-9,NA,CASSLPERGQPQHF,TGTGCCAGCAGCTTACCGGAAAGAGGTCAGCCCCAGCATTTT
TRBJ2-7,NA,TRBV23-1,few,CASSPQTVCVYEQYF,TGCGCCAGCAGTCCGCAGACGGTGTGCGTCTACGAGCAGTACTTC
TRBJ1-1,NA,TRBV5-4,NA,CASSLTRGGTEAFF,TGTGCCAGCAGCTTGACGCGGGGTGGTACTGAAGCTTTCTTT
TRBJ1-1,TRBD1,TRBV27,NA,CASSLSGTGSTEAFF,TGTGCCAGCAGTTTATCCGGGACAGGGTCGACTGAAGCTTTCTTT
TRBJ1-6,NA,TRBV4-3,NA,CASSQDQPGYSPLHF,TGCGCCAGCAGCCAAGATCAGCCAGGGTATTCACCCCTCCACTTT
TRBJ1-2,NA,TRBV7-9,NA,CASSSSSLVGNYGYTF,TGTGCCAGCAGCTCCTCTTCGTTGGTGGGAAACTATGGCTACACCTTC
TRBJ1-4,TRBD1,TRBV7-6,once,CASSLRTGSEKLFF,TGTGCCAGCAGCTTACGGACAGGGAGTGAAAAACTGTTTTTT